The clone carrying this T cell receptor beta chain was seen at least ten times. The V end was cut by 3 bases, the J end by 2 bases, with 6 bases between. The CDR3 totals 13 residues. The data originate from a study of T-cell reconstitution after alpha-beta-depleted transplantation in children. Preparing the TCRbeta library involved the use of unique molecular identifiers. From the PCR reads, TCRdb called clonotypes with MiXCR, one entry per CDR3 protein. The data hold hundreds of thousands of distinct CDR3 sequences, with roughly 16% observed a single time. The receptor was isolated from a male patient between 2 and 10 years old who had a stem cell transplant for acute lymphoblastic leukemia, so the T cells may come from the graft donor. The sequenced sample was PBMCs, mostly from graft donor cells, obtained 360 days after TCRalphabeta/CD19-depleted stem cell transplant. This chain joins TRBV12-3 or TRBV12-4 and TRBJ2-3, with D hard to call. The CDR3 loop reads CASSFSNTDTQYF. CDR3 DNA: TGTGCCAGCAGTTTTTCAAACACAGATACGCAGTATTTT.